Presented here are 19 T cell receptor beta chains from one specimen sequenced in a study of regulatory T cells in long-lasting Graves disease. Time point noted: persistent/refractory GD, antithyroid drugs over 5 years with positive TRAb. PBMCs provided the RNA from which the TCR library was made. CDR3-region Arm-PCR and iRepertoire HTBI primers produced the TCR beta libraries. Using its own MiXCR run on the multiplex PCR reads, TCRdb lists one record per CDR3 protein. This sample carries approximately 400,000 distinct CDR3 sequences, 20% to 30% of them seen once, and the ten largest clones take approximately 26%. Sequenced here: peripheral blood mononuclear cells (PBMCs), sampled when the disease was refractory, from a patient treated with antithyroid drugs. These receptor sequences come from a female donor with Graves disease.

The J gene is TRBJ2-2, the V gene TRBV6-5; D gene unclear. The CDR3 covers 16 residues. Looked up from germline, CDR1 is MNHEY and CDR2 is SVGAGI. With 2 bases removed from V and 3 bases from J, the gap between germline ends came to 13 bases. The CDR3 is CASSYRPGDYTGELFF. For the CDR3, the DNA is TGTGCCAGCAGTTACCGTCCCGGAGATTACACCGGGGAGCTGTTTTTT.

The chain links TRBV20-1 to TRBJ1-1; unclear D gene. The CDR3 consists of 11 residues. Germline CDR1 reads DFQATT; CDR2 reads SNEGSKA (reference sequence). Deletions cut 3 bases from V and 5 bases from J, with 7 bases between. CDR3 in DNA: TGCAGTGCTAGTAGTGGAACTGAAGCTTTCTTT. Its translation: CSASSGTEAFF.

The DNA for the CDR3 is TGTGCCAGCTCGCGACTAGGAGAGGTTCAAGAGACCCAGTACTTC. Encoded protein: CASSRLGEVQETQYF. This rearrangement joins TRBV18 to TRBJ2-5; maybe TRBD2 (6 bases). Germline V gene sequence: CDR1 KGHSH, CDR2 LQKENI. The germline V and J ends were trimmed by 6 bases and 2 bases, with 16 bases remaining between them. CDR3 length equals 15 residues.

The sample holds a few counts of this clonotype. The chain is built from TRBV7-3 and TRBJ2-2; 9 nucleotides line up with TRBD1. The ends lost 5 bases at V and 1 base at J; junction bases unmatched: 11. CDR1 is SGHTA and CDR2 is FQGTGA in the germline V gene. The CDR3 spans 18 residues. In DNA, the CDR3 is TGTGCCAGCAGCCCCAGGACCCCGGGACAGGGGAACACCGGGGAGCTGTTTTTT. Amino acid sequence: CASSPRTPGQGNTGELFF.

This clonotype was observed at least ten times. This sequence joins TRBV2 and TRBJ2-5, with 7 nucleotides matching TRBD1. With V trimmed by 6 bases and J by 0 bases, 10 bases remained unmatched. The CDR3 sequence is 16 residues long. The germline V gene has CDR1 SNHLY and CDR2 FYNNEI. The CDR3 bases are TGTGCCAGCAGCCGTCTGACAGGGACCTACCAAGAGACCCAGTACTTC. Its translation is CASSRLTGTYQETQYF.

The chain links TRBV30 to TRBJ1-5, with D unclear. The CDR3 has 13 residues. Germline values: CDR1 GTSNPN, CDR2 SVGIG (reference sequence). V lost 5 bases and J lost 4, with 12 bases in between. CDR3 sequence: CAWAELRNQPQHF. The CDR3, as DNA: TGTGCCTGGGCCGAGCTACGGAATCAGCCCCAGCATTTT.

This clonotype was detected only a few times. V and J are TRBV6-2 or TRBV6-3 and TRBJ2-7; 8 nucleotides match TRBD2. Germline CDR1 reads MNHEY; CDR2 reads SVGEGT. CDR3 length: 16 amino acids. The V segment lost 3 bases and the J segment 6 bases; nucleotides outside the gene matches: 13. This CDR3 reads CASSYRRGAGVAEQYF. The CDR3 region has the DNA TGTGCCAGCAGTTATAGGCGAGGAGCGGGAGTAGCCGAGCAGTACTTC.

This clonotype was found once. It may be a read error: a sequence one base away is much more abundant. Written as DNA, the CDR3 is TGTGCCACAGGTTTAGTTGCGGGGGGTGAGCAGTACTTC. Protein sequence: CATGLVAGGEQYF. The J gene is TRBJ2-4, the V gene TRBV2, with 8 bases lining up with TRBD2. The CDR3 contains 13 residues. In germline, CDR1 is SNHLY, CDR2 FYNNEI. The J segment lost 13 bases and the V segment lost 10 bases, leaving 15 bases of the junction unmatched.

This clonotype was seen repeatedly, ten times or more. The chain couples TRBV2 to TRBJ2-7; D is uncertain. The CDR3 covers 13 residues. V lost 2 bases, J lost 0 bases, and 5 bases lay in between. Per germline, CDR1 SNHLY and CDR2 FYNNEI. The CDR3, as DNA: TGTGCCAGCAGTGAACCTTTCTCCTACGAGCAGTACTTC. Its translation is CASSEPFSYEQYF.

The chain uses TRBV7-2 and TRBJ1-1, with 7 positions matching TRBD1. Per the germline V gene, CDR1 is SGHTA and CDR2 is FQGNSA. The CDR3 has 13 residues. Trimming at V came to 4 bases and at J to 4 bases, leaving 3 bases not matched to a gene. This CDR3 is CASSSQGPTEAFF. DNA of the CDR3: TGTGCCAGCAGCTCACAGGGGCCCACTGAAGCTTTCTTT. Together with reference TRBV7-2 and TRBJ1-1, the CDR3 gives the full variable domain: GAGVSQSPSNKVTEKGKDVELRCDPISGHTALYWYRQSLGQGLEFLIYFQGNSAPDKSGLPSDRFSAERTGGSVSTLTIQRTQQEDSAVYLCASSSQGPTEAFFGQGTRLTVV.

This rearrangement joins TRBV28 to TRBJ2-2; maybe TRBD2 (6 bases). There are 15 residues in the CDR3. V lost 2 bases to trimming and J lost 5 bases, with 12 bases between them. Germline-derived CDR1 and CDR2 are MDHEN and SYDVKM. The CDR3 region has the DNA TGTGCCAGCAGTTTAGATGGGAGGATTACCGGGGAGCTGTTTTTT. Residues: CASSLDGRITGELFF.

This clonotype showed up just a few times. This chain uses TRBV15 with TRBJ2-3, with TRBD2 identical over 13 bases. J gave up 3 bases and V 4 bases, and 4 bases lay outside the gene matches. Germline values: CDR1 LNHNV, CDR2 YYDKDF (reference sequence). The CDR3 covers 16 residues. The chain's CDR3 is CATSTGLAGATDTQYF. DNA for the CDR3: TGTGCCACCAGCACCGGACTAGCGGGAGCAACAGATACGCAGTATTTT.

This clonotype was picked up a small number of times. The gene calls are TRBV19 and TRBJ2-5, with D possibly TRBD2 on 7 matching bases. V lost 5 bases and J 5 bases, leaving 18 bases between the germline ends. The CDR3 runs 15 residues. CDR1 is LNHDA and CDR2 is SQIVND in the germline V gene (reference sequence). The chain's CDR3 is CASSDRRGALETQYF. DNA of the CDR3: TGTGCCAGTAGTGACAGACGGGGGGCGCTTGAGACCCAGTACTTC.

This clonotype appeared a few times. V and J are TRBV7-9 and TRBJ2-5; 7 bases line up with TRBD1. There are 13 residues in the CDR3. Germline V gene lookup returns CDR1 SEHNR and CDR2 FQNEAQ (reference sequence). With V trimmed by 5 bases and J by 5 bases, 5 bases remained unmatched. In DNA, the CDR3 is TGTGCCAGCAGCCCGACAGGGTACGAGACCCAGTACTTC. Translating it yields CASSPTGYETQYF.

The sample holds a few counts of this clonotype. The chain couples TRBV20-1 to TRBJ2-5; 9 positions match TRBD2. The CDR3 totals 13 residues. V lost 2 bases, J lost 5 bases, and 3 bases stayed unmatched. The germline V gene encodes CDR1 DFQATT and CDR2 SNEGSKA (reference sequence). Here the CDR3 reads CSARSSGTETQYF. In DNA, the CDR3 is TGCAGTGCTAGATCTAGCGGGACGGAGACCCAGTACTTC.

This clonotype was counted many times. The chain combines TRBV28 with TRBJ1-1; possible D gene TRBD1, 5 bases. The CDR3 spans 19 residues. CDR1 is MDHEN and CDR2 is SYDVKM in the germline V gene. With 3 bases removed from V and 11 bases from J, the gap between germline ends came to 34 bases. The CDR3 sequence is CASSFYWEAWGEPTTLAFF. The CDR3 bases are TGTGCCAGCAGTTTTTATTGGGAGGCGTGGGGCGAACCCACTACGCTCGCTTTCTTT. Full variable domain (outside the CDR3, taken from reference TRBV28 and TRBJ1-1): DVKVTQSSRYLVKRTGEKVFLECVQDMDHENMFWYRQDPGLGLRLIYFSYDVKMKEKGDIPEGYSVSREKKERFSLILESASTNQTSMYLCASSFYWEAWGEPTTLAFFGQGTRLTVV.

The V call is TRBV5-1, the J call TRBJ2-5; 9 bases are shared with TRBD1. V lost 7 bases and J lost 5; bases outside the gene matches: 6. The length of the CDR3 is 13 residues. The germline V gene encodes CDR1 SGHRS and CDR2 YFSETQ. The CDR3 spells CASGQGNGETQYF. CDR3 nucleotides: TGCGCCAGCGGACAGGGGAATGGTGAGACCCAGTACTTC.

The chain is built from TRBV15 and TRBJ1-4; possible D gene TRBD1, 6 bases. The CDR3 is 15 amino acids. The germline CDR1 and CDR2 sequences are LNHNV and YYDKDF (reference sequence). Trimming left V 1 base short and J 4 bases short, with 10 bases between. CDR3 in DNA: TGTGCCACCAGCAGAGCTGGGGGCCTTAATGAAAAACTGTTTTTT. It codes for CATSRAGGLNEKLFF.

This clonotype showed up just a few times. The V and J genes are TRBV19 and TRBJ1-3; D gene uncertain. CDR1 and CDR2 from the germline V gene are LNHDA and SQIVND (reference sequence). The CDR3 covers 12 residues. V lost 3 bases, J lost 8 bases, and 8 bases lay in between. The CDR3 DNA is TGTGCCAGTAGTATCAGTGCCGACACCATATATTTT. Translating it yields CASSISADTIYF.